A selection of T cell receptor beta chains follows, all from one sample in a study of control samples from healthy donors and cancer patients. Using immunoSEQ multiplex PCR, the repertoire was profiled, and TCRdb retains in-frame clones only, with some absent. The sample has more than 150,000 clones; over 90% are singletons. The material sequenced was blood. The receptors were gathered from a man aged 45-65 years in good health. Each CDR3 is given without its conserved first and last residue.

J | V | CDR3
TRBJ1-1 | TRBV10-3 | AIWTGARSTEAF
TRBJ1-5 | TRBV28 | ASRVAGTGRSNQPQH
TRBJ2-5 | TRBV10-2 | ATEGTEETQY
TRBJ1-2 | TRBV28 | ASSLLTVTAMGYT
TRBJ2-1 | TRBV6-4 | ASSESGRNEQF
TRBJ1-1 | TRBV24-1 | ATSGGGVGDTEAF
TRBJ1-1 | TRBV28 | ASNWGSGTEAF
TRBJ2-1 | TRBV27 | ASRLAGVNEQF
TRBJ2-1 | TRBV19 | ASSGTGTSYNEQF
TRBJ2-3 | TRBV2 | ASSGLAGKSTDTQY
TRBJ1-6 | TRBV15 | ATSREYAPLH
TRBJ2-7 | TRBV5-6 | ASSPAGQGYEQY
TRBJ1-1 | TRBV20-1 | SASVQTNTEAF
TRBJ1-2 | TRBV11-2 | ASSYPGQGAYGYT
TRBJ2-7 | TRBV6-2/TRBV6-3 | ASSTPRQFGEQY
TRBJ1-5 | TRBV7-2 | ASSLPNQPQH
TRBJ1-1 | TRBV24-1 | ATQGANTEAF
TRBJ1-3 | TRBV2 | AGRQGNSGNTIY
TRBJ1-3 | TRBV18 | ASSPGLVSGRSHSGNTIY
TRBJ2-4 | TRBV5-1 | ASSTAQGASDIQY
TRBJ2-2 | TRBV19 | ASTPGLASGELF
TRBJ2-5 | TRBV28 | ASSSRGGLPETQY
TRBJ2-7 | TRBV10-3 | AISEGTRVPYEQY
TRBJ1-2 | TRBV7-9 | ASSLGWEGYT
TRBJ2-1 | TRBV5-1 | ASSSGLAGENEQF
TRBJ2-1 | TRBV6-4 | ASSPLTGAYNEQF
TRBJ2-7 | TRBV28 | ASSYLTGGKY
TRBJ2-7 | TRBV25-1 | ASSERTSYEQY
TRBJ2-3 | TRBV6-4 | ASREGDTQY
TRBJ2-2 | TRBV3-1/TRBV3-2 | ASSQKGIGELF
TRBJ1-4 | TRBV6-2/TRBV6-3 | ASSHTDGPYEKLF
TRBJ1-1 | TRBV5-6 | ASSLGGKQPYAF
TRBJ2-1 | TRBV6-5 | VSSYPPGNEQF
TRBJ1-1 | TRBV10-3 | AITVGGGQNTEAF
TRBJ1-1 | TRBV9 | ASSVDGTSGTEAF
TRBJ2-1 | TRBV28 | ASSLAVYNEQF
TRBJ1-3 | TRBV27 | ASSWQKGAGNTIY
TRBJ1-1 | TRBV5-1 | ASSFGGNTEAF
TRBJ2-5 | TRBV11-2 | ASSRGLAGGETQY
TRBJ1-2 | TRBV28 | ASSLVTGDYGYT
TRBJ2-2 | TRBV28 | ASSPPGLAGGRFTGELF
TRBJ1-3 | TRBV6-1 | ASSAGYARSSGNTIY
TRBJ2-5 | TRBV14 | ASSQDRLSYQETQY
TRBJ2-5 | TRBV7-3 | ASSLKTHPRETQY
TRBJ1-2 | TRBV23-1 | ASSQPGLPSNYGYT
TRBJ1-2 | TRBV3-1/TRBV3-2 | ASSPGQGARGYT